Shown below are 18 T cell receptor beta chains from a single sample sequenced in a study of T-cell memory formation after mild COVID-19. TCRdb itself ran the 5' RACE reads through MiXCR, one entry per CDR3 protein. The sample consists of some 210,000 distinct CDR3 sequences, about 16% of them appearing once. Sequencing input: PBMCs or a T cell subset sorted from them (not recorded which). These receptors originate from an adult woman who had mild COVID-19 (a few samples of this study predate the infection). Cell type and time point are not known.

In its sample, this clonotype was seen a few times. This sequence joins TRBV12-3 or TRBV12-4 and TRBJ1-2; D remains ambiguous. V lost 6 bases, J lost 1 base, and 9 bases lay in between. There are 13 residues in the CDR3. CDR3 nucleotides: TGTGCCAGCAGCAACCCCCTTAACTATGGCTACACCTTC. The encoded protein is CASSNPLNYGYTF.

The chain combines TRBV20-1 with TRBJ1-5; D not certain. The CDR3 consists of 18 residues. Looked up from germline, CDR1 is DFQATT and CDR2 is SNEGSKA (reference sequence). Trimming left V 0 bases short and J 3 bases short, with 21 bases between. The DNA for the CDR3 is TGCAGTGCTAGAGAGGGTGCGGGGAGAGTTGAACCCAATCAGCCCCAGCATTTT. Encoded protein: CSAREGAGRVEPNQPQHF.

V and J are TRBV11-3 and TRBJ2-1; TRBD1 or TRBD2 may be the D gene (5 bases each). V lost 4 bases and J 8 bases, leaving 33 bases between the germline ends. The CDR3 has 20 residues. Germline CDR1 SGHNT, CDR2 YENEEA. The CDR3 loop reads CASSSVFRGAGPGDAHEQFF. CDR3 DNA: TGTGCCAGCAGCTCAGTTTTCCGGGGCGCGGGTCCTGGAGATGCCCATGAGCAGTTCTTC.

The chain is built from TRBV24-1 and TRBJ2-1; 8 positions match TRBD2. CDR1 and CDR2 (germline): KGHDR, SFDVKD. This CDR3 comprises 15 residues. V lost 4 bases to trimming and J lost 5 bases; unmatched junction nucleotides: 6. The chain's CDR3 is CATSDPRGGDNEQFF. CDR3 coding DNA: TGTGCCACCAGTGACCCCCGGGGGGGGGACAATGAGCAGTTCTTC.

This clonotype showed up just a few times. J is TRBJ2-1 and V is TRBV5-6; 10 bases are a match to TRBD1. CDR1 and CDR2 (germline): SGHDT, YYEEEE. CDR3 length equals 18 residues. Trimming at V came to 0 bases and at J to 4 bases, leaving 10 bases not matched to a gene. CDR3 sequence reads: CASSLGQGALRPYNEQFF. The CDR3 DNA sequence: TGTGCCAGCAGCTTGGGACAGGGGGCGTTACGGCCTTACAATGAGCAGTTCTTC. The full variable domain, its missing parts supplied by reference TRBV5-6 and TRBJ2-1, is DAGVTQSPTHLIKTRGQQVTLRCSPKSGHDTVSWYQQALGQGPQFIFQYYEEEERQRGNFPDRFSGHQFPNYSSELNVNALLLGDSALYLCASSLGQGALRPYNEQFFGPGTRLTVL.

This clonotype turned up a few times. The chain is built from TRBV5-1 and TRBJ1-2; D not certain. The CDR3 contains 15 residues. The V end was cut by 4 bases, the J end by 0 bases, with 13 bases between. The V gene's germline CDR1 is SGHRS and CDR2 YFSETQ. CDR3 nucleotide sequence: TGCGCCAGCAGCCCATTGCCGGGTACTAACTATGGCTACACCTTC. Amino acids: CASSPLPGTNYGYTF.

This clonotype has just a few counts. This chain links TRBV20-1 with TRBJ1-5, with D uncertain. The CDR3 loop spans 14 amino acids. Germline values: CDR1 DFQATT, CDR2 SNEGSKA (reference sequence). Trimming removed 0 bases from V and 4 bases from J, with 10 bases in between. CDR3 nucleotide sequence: TGCAGTGCTAGAGATTTAGACCCAAATCAGCCCCAGCATTTT. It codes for CSARDLDPNQPQHF.

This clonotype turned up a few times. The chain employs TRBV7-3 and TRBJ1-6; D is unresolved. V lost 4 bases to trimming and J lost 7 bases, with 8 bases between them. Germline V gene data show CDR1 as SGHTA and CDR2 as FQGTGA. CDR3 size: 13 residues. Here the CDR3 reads CASSSSPNSPLHF. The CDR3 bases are TGTGCCAGCAGCTCCTCCCCGAATTCACCCCTCCACTTT. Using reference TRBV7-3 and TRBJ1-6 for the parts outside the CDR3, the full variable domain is GAGVSQTPSNKVTEKGKYVELRCDPISGHTALYWYRQSLGQGPEFLIYFQGTGAADDSGLPNDRFFAVRPEGSVSTLKIQRTERGDSAVYLCASSSSPNSPLHFGNGTRLTVT.

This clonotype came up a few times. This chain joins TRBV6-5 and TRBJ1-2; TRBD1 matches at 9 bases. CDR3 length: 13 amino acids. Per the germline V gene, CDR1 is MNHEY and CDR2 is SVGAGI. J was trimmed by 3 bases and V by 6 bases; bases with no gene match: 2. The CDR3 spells CASRDRGDYGYTF. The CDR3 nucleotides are TGTGCCAGCAGGGACAGGGGTGACTATGGCTACACCTTC.

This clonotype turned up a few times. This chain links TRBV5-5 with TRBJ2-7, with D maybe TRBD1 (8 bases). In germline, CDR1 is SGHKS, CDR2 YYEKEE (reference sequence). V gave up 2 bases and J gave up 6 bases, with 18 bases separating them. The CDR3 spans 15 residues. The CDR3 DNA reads TGTGCCAGCAGCTTTCTGGACAGGGACTATCGCGAGCAGTACTTC. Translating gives CASSFLDRDYREQYF. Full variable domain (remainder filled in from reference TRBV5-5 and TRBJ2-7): DAGVTQSPTHLIKTRGQQVTLRCSPISGHKSVSWYQQVLGQGPQFIFQYYEKEERGRGNFPDRFSARQFPNYSSELNVNALLLGDSALYLCASSFLDRDYREQYFGPGTRLTVT.

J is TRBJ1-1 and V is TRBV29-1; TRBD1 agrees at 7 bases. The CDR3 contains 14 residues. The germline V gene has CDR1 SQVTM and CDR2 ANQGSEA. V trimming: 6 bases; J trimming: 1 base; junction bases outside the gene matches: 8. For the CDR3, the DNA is TGCAGCGTGCCAGGGGGAGGCTGGAACACTGAAGCTTTCTTT. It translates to CSVPGGGWNTEAFF.

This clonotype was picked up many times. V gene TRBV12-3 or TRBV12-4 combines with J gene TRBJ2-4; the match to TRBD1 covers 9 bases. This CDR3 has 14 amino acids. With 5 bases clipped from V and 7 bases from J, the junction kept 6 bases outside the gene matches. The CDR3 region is CASSPRTGENIQYF. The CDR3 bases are TGTGCCAGCAGTCCCCGGACAGGGGAGAACATTCAGTACTTC.

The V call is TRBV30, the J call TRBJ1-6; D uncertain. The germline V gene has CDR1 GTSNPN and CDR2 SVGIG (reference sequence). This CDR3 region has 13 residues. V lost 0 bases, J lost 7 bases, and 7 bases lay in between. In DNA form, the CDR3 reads TGTGCCTGGAGTGTAAGAGAGAATTCACCCCTCCACTTT. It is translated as CAWSVRENSPLHF. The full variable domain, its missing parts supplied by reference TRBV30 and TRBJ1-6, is SQTIHQWPATLVQPVGSPLSLECTVEGTSNPNLYWYRQAAGRGLQLLFYSVGIGQISSEVPQNLSASRPQDRQFILSSKKLLLSDSGFYLCAWSVRENSPLHFGNGTRLTVT.

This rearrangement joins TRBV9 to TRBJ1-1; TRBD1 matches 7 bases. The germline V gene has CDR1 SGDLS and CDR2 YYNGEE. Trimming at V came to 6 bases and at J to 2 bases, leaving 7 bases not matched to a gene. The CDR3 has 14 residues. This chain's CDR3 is CASTRQGLNTEAFF. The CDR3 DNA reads TGTGCCAGCACCCGACAGGGTTTAAACACTGAAGCTTTCTTT.

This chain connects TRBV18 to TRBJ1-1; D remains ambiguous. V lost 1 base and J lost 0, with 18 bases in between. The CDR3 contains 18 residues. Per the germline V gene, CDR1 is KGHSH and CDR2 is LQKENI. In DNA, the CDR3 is TGTGCCAGCTCACCACTACTTCCGGGGAACTACATGAACACTGAAGCTTTCTTT. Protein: CASSPLLPGNYMNTEAFF.

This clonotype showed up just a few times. The CDR3 DNA reads TGTGCCAGCAGCGTACCGGGACAGGGCTCTGAAGCTTTCTTT. Its translation: CASSVPGQGSEAFF. The chain carries TRBV4-2 and TRBJ1-1; TRBD1 matches 9 bases. Germline V gene sequence: CDR1 LGHNA, CDR2 YNFKEQ. Unmatched junction bases numbered 7, after V lost 5 bases and J lost 6 bases. The CDR3 loop spans 14 amino acids.

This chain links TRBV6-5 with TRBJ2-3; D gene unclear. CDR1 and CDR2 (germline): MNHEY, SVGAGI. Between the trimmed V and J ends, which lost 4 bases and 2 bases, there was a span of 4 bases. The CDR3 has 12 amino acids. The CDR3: CASSFNTDTQYF. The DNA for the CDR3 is TGTGCCAGCAGTTTCAACACAGATACGCAGTATTTT.

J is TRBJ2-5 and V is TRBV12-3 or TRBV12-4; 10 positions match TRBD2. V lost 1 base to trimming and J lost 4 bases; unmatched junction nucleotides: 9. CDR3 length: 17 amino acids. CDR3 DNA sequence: TGTGCCAGCAGTTTAGGGCTAGCGGGGGTGAAAGGAGAGACCCAGTACTTC. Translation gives CASSLGLAGVKGETQYF.